These 18 T cell receptor beta chains originate from one sample sequenced in a study of T cell changes during pregnancy in multiple sclerosis. The repertoire was sequenced with immunoSEQ multiplex PCR; TCRdb's copy has only in-frame clones and lacks some. Of about 69,000 clones in the sample, 75% to 90% were seen once. The sample consisted of peripheral blood, taken before pregnancy. These receptors all come from a female donor with multiple sclerosis, enrolled in a pregnancy study.

V is TRBV6-1 and J is TRBJ2-3, with D maybe TRBD2 (5 bases). V dropped 2 bases and J dropped 5 bases, with 17 bases sitting between them. CDR1 is MNHNS and CDR2 is SASEGT in the germline V gene. The CDR3 loop spans 16 amino acids. The CDR3 spells CASSESSVTRGDTQYF. The CDR3 bases are TGTGCCAGCAGTGAATCGTCGGTAACTAGAGGAGATACGCAGTATTTT.

CDR3 DNA: TGTGCCATCACCAACAGGGAAATCTATGGCTACACCTTC. This gives the protein CAITNREIYGYTF. V gene TRBV10-3 combines with J gene TRBJ1-2; possibly TRBD1 for D (6 bases). V was cut by 7 bases and J by 4 bases, with 13 bases left in between. Germline loops: CDR1 ENHRY, CDR2 SYGVKD. The CDR3 totals 13 residues.

This clone has only one observation. The rearrangement uses TRBV5-6 and TRBJ1-5; maybe TRBD1 (6 bases). The V gene's germline CDR1 is SGHDT and CDR2 YYEEEE. This CDR3 is built from 14 residues. Trimming stripped 0 bases from V and 9 bases from J, with 13 bases between. In DNA, the CDR3 is TGTGCCAGCAGCTTGGGGAGGCAGGGGAGGCCCCAGCATTTT. Translating gives CASSLGRQGRPQHF.

The chain uses TRBV6-1 and TRBJ1-2, with D tentatively TRBD1 (5 bases). Per germline, CDR1 MNHNS and CDR2 SASEGT. The CDR3 length is 14 residues. The germline V and J ends were trimmed by 2 bases and 2 bases, with 9 bases remaining between them. This chain's CDR3 is CASSEWGENYGYTF. In DNA, the CDR3 is TGTGCCAGCAGTGAATGGGGGGAAAACTATGGCTACACCTTC.

The chain is built from TRBV18 and TRBJ2-2, with no clear D. Germline CDR1 reads KGHSH; CDR2 reads LQKENI. This CDR3 is 14 amino acids long. V was trimmed by 3 bases and J by 6 bases, leaving 11 bases between them. In DNA form, the CDR3 reads TGTGCCAGCTCACCCCTACAGAAAGCCGGGGAGCTGTTTTTT. Amino acid sequence: CASSPLQKAGELFF.

The chain recombines TRBV15 with TRBJ1-5; TRBD1 matches at 7 bases. This CDR3 region has 16 residues. Germline V gene data show CDR1 as LNHNV and CDR2 as YYDKDF (reference sequence). V dropped 8 bases and J dropped 3; count of bases not matched to a gene: 13. The CDR3 DNA sequence: TGTGCCACCGCACTCCGTACAGGGGATTCCAATCAGCCCCAGCATTTT. Translation gives CATALRTGDSNQPQHF. The full variable domain, in which reference TRBV15 and TRBJ1-5 provide the parts outside the CDR3, is DAMVIQNPRYQVTQFGKPVTLSCSQTLNHNVMYWYQQKSSQAPKLLFHYYDKDFNNEADTPDNFQSRRPNTSFCFLDIRSPGLGDTAMYLCATALRTGDSNQPQHFGDGTRLSIL.

The chain couples TRBV18 to TRBJ2-4; 8 bases are shared with TRBD2. The CDR3 is 16 residues long. In germline, CDR1 is KGHSH, CDR2 LQKENI. The V gene end was trimmed by 3 bases and the J gene end by 6 bases; junction bases not matched to a gene: 10. In nucleotides, the CDR3 is TGTGCCAGCTCACCCACGGCGGGGGGTCCCGGAAACATTCAGTACTTC. Residues: CASSPTAGGPGNIQYF.

J is TRBJ2-7 and V is TRBV28, with TRBD2 as a possible D gene (5 bases). Between the trimmed V and J ends, which lost 8 bases and 0 bases, there was a span of 11 bases. Germline V gives CDR1 MDHEN, CDR2 SYDVKM. The CDR3 loop spans 13 amino acids. CDR3 sequence: CASSVGSSYEQYF. CDR3 in DNA: TGTGCCAGCTCTGTTGGGAGCTCCTACGAGCAGTACTTC.

This chain connects TRBV30 to TRBJ1-1; 7 bases agree with TRBD1. The CDR3 runs to 15 residues. In germline, CDR1 is GTSNPN, CDR2 SVGIG (reference sequence). Germline trimming cut 6 bases from V and 1 base from J; bases unmatched to any gene: 11. The CDR3 loop reads CACVFFDRANTEAFF. DNA for the CDR3: TGTGCCTGCGTCTTCTTCGACAGGGCGAACACTGAAGCTTTCTTT.

This chain links TRBV7-8 with TRBJ2-5; no firm D call. Germline assignment: CDR1 SGHVS and CDR2 FQNEAQ. The V end was cut by 3 bases, the J end by 4 bases, with 6 bases between. The CDR3 extends over 12 amino acids. This chain's CDR3 is CASSFGPETQYF. In DNA form, the CDR3 reads TGTGCCAGCAGCTTCGGTCCAGAGACCCAGTACTTC.

CDR3 DNA sequence: TGTGCCAGCTCTTTTGCAGATACGCAGTATTTT. Amino acids: CASSFADTQYF. This rearrangement joins TRBV9 to TRBJ2-3; no firm D call. The V end lost 7 bases, the J end lost 4 bases, and 7 bases lay between the germline ends. CDR1 is SGDLS and CDR2 is YYNGEE in the germline V gene. The CDR3 has 11 amino acids. The full variable domain, rest sourced from reference TRBV9 and TRBJ2-3, is DSGVTQTPKHLITATGQRVTLRCSPRSGDLSVYWYQQSLDQGLQFLIQYYNGEERAKGNILERFSAQQFPDLHSELNLSSLELGDSALYFCASSFADTQYFGPGTRLTVL.

This clone has just one count. CDR3 protein: CSVTTGAYYEQYF. The CDR3 DNA reads TGCAGCGTTACCACAGGGGCGTACTACGAGCAGTACTTC. The V gene is TRBV29-1, the J gene TRBJ2-7, with TRBD1 identical over 7 bases. Germline CDR1 and CDR2: SQVTM and ANQGSEA. J was trimmed by 3 bases and V by 5 bases; bases with no gene match: 7. There are 13 residues in the CDR3.

In this sample, this clone turned up a few times. The chain has TRBV2 and TRBJ2-2; 7 bases map to TRBD1. The germline V gene encodes CDR1 SNHLY and CDR2 FYNNEI. Trimming took 7 bases from V and 3 from J; bases not matched to a gene: 8. This CDR3 region has 15 residues. The DNA of the CDR3 is TGTGCCAGCATCATGGCAGGGGGTTACACCGGGGAGCTGTTTTTT. Its protein product is CASIMAGGYTGELFF.

The chain links TRBV18 to TRBJ2-7; 9 positions match TRBD2. Germline lookup yields CDR1 KGHSH and CDR2 LQKENI. The V gene end was trimmed by 0 bases and the J gene end by 10 bases; junction bases not matched to a gene: 7. CDR3 length: 14 residues. The CDR3 is CASSPPGNSGRQYF. The CDR3 DNA reads as TGTGCCAGCTCACCACCAGGCAATAGCGGGAGACAGTACTTC. Complete variable domain (other parts from reference TRBV18 and TRBJ2-7): NAGVMQNPRHLVRRRGQEARLRCSPMKGHSHVYWYRQLPEEGLKFMVYLQKENIIDESGMPKERFSAEFPKEGPSILRIQQVVRGDSAAYFCASSPPGNSGRQYFGPGTRLTVT.

This chain joins TRBV14 and TRBJ2-3, with 7 bases aligning to TRBD1. Germline CDR1 and CDR2: SGHDN and FVKESK. After removal of 6 bases from V and 6 bases from J, the junction contained 6 bases not matched to a gene. CDR3 size: 13 residues. The CDR3 nucleotides read TGTGCCAGCAGGCGACAGGGCTCTGATACGCAGTATTTT. Its translation: CASRRQGSDTQYF.

This chain joins TRBV14 and TRBJ1-2; D gene ambiguous. Per the germline V gene, CDR1 is SGHDN and CDR2 is FVKESK. V gave up 2 bases and J gave up 3 bases, with 7 bases separating them. The CDR3 sequence is 13 residues long. Here the CDR3 DNA reads TGTGCCAGCAGCCAATCGGTCTACTATGGCTACACCTTC. Translating it yields CASSQSVYYGYTF.

This clone is a singleton in its sample. The chain employs TRBV5-6 and TRBJ2-3, with 9 bases fitting TRBD2. There are 16 residues in the CDR3. With 1 base clipped from V and 4 bases from J, the junction kept 7 bases outside the gene matches. CDR1 is SGHDT, CDR2 YYEEEE, per germline. The CDR3 is CASSLLVQREADTQYF. The CDR3 DNA reads as TGTGCCAGCAGCTTGTTAGTCCAGCGGGAGGCAGATACGCAGTATTTT.

J is TRBJ1-5 and V is TRBV5-1, with D hard to call. The CDR3 is 16 residues long. Germline values: CDR1 SGHRS, CDR2 YFSETQ. V gave up 4 bases and J gave up 5 bases, with 19 bases separating them. The DNA of the CDR3 is TGCGCCAGCAGCCTATTAGGATCATCCGAGGATCAGCCCCAGCATTTT. Protein product: CASSLLGSSEDQPQHF.